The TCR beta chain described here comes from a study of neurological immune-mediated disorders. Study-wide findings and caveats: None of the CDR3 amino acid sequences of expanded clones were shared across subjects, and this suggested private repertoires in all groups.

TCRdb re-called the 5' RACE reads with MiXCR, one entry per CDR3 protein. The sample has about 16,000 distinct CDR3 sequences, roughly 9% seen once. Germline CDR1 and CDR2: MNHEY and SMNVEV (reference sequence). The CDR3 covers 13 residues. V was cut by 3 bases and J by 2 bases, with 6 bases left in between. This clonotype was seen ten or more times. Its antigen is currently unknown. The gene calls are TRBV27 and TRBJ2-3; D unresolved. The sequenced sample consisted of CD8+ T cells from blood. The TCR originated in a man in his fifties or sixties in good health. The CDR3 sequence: CASSFRFTDTQYF. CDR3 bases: TGTGCCAGCAGTTTTCGGTTCACAGATACGCAGTATTTT.